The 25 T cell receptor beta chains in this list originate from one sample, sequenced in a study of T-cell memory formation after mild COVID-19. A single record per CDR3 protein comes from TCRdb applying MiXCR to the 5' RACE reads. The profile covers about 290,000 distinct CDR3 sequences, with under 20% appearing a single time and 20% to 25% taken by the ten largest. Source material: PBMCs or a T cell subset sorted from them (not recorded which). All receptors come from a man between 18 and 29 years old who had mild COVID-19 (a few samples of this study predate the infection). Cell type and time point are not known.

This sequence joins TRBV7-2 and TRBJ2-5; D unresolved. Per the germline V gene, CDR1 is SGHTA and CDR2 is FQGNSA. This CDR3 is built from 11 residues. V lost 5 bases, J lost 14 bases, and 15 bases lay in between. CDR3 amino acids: CASSVRTVLYF. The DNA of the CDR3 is TGTGCCAGCAGCGTAAGGACGGTCCTATACTTC. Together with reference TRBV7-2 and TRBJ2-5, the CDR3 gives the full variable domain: GAGVSQSPSNKVTEKGKDVELRCDPISGHTALYWYRQSLGQGLEFLIYFQGNSAPDKSGLPSDRFSAERTGGSVSTLTIQRTQQEDSAVYLCASSVRTVLYFGPGTRLLVL.

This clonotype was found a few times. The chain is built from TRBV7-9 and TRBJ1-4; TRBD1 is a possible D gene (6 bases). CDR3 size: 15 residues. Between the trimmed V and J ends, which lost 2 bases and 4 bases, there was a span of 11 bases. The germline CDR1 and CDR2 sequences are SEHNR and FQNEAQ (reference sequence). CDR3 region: CASSLSRGFNEKLFF. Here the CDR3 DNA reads TGTGCCAGCAGCTTATCCAGGGGCTTTAATGAAAAACTGTTTTTT.

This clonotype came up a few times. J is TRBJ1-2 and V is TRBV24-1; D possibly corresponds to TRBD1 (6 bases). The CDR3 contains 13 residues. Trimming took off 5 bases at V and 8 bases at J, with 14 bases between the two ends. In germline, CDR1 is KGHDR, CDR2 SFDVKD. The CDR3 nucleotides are TGTGCCACCAGTGGCAGGGGCGCGTGGGGCTACACCTTC. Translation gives CATSGRGAWGYTF.

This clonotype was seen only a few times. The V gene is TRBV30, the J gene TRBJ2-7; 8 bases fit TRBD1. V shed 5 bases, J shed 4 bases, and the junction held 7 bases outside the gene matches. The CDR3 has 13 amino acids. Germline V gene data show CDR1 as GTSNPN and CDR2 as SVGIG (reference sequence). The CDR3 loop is CAWGTGTGYEQYF. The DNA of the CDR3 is TGTGCCTGGGGGACCGGGACAGGATACGAGCAGTACTTC.

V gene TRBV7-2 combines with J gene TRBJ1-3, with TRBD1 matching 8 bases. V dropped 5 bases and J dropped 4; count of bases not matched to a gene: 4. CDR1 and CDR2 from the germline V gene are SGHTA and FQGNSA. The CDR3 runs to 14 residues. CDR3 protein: CASSPTGDGNTIYF. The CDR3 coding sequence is TGTGCCAGCAGCCCGACAGGGGACGGAAACACCATATATTTT.

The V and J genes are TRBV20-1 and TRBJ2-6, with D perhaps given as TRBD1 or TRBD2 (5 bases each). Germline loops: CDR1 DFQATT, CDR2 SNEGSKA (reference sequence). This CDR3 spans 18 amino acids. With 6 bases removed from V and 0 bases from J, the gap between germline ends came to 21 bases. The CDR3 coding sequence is TGCAGTGCAAAGGAGACAGTAGAGGGGCACTCTGGGGCCAACGTCCTGACTTTC. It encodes CSAKETVEGHSGANVLTF.

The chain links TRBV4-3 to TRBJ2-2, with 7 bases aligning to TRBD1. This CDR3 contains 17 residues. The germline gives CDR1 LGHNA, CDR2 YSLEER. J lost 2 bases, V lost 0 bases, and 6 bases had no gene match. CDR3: CASSQDDRTGNTGELFF. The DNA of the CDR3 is TGCGCCAGCAGCCAAGATGACAGGACAGGCAACACCGGGGAGCTGTTTTTT.

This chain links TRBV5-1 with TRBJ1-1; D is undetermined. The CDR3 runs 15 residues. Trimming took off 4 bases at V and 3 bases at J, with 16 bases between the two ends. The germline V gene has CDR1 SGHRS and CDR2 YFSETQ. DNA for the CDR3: TGCGCCAGCAGCCTCTCCCCTACCCCCGACACTGAAGCTTTCTTT. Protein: CASSLSPTPDTEAFF.

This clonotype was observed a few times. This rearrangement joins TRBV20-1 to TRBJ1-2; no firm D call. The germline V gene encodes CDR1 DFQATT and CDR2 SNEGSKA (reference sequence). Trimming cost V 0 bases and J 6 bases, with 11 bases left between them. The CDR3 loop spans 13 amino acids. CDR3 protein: CSARDRRNDGYTF. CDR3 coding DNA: TGCAGTGCTAGAGATAGGAGGAACGATGGCTACACCTTC.

This CDR3 reads CASSEARGAGPYEQYF. In DNA, the CDR3 is TGTGCCAGCAGTGAAGCGCGGGGGGCCGGCCCCTACGAGCAGTACTTC. The chain joins TRBV6-1 to TRBJ2-7; 8 bases match TRBD2. V lost 0 bases and J lost 2; bases outside the gene matches: 6. This CDR3 has 16 amino acids. CDR1 is MNHNS and CDR2 is SASEGT in the germline V gene.

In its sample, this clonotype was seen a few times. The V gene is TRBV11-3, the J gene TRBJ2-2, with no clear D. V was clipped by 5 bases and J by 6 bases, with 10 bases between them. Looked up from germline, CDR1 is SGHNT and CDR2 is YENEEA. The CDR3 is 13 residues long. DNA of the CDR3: TGTGCCAGCAGCCGAATTGAGGCCGGGGAGCTGTTTTTT. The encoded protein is CASSRIEAGELFF.

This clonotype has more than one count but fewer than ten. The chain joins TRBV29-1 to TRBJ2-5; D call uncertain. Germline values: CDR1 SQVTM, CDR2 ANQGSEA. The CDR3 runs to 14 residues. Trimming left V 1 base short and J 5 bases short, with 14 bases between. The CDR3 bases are TGCAGCGTTGAAGTGGGTAAGGGCCGGGAGACCCAGTACTTC. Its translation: CSVEVGKGRETQYF.

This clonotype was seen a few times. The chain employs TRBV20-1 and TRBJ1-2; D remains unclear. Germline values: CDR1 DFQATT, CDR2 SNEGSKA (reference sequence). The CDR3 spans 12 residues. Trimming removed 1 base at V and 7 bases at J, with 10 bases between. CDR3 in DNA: TGCAGTGCTAGAGTACACCCACGTGGCTACACCTTC. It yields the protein CSARVHPRGYTF.

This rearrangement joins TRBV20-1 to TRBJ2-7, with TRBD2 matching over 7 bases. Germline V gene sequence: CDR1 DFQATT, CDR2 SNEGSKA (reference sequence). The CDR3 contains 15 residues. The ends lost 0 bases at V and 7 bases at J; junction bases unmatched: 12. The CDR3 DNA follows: TGCAGTGCTAGAGAATTGGCGGGAGTCTTGTGGGAGCAGTACGTC. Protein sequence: CSARELAGVLWEQYV.

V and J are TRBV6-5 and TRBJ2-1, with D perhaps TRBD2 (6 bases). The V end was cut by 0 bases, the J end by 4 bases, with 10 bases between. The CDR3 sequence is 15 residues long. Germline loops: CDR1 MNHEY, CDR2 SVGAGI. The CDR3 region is CASSYSGTEYNEQFF. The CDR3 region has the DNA TGTGCCAGCAGTTACTCCGGGACTGAGTACAATGAGCAGTTCTTC.

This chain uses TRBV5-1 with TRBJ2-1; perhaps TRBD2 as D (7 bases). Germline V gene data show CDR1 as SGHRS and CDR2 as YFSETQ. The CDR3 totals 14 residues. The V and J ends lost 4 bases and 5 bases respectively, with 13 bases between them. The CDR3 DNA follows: TGCGCCAGCAGCGACGGGGGGCCCCACAATGAGCAGTTCTTC. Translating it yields CASSDGGPHNEQFF.

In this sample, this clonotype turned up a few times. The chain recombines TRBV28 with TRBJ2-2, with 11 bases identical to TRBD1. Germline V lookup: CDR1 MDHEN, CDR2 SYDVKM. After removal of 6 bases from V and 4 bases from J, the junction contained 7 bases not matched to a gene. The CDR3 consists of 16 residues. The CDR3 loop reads CASSRPGTGGTGELFF. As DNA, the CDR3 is TGTGCCAGCAGCCGACCGGGGACAGGGGGCACCGGGGAGCTGTTTTTT.

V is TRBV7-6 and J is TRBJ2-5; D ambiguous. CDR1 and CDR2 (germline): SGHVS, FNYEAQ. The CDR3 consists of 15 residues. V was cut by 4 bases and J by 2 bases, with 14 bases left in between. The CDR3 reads CASSYFSSSQETQYF. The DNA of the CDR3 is TGTGCCAGCAGCTACTTTTCATCCTCTCAAGAGACCCAGTACTTC.

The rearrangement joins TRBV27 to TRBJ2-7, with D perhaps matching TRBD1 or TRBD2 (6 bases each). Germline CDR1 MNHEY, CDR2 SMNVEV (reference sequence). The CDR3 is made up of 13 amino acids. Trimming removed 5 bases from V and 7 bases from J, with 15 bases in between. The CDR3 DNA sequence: TGTGCCAGCAGTCCCCCGGGGGCGGGAGAGCAGTACTTC. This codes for CASSPPGAGEQYF.

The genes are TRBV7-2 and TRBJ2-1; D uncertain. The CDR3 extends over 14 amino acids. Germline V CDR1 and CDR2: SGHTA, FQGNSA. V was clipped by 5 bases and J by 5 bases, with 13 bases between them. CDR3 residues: CASSPSRPHNEQFF. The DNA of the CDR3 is TGTGCCAGCAGCCCTAGTCGCCCTCACAATGAGCAGTTCTTC.

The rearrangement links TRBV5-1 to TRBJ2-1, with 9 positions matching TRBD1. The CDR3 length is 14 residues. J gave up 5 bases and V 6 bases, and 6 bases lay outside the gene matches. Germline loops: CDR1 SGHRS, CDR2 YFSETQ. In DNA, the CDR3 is TGCGCCAGCACGGTCGGGACAGGGCACAATGAGCAGTTCTTC. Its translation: CASTVGTGHNEQFF.

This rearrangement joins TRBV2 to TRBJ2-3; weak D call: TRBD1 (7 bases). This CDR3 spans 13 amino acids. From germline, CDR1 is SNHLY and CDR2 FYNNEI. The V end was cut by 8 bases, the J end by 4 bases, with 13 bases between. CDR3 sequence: CASGGGRPDTQYF. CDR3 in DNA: TGTGCCAGCGGAGGGGGCAGACCAGATACGCAGTATTTT.

CDR3 loop: CASSKQGGNQPQHF. CDR3 in DNA: TGTGCCAGCAGCAAACAGGGGGGCAATCAGCCCCAGCATTTT. The chain couples TRBV9 to TRBJ1-5; 8 bases match TRBD1. The CDR3 runs to 14 residues. Germline loops: CDR1 SGDLS, CDR2 YYNGEE. The ends lost 4 bases at V and 2 bases at J; junction bases unmatched: 2.

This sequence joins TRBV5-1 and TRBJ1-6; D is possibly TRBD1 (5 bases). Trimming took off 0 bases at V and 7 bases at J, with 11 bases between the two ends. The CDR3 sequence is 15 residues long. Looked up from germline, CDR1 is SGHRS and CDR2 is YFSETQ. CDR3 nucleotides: TGCGCCAGCAGCTTGGGACAGCCTCAAAATTCACCCCTCCACTTT. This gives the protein CASSLGQPQNSPLHF.

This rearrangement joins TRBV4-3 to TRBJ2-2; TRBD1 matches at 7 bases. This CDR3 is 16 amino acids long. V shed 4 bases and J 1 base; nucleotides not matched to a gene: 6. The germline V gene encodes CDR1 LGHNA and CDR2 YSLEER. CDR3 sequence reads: CASSLQTGMNTGELFF. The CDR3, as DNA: TGCGCCAGCAGCCTGCAGACAGGGATGAACACCGGGGAGCTGTTTTTT.